The T cell receptor beta chain described here comes from a study of CD8 T cells in ankylosing spondylitis. Study-level results: Matched ankylosing spondylitis synovial fluid reportedly contained a significantly enriched population of disease-linked clones. Seven or eight highly homologous variants formed a TCR beta motif that appeared characteristic of ankylosing spondylitis blood.

Libraries of TCR beta came from quantitative 5'-RACE with molecular barcodes. TCRdb analysed the 5' RACE reads with MiXCR anew, one entry per CDR3 protein. Of more than 650,000 distinct CDR3 sequences in the sample, about an eighth were seen once. This clonotype was recorded a few times. The antigen is not known. CDR3 size: 13 residues. The V end was cut by 7 bases, the J end by 5 bases, with 14 bases between. The TCR sequence derives from a male donor with ankylosing spondylitis. The sample was blood, either unsorted or a sorted T cell fraction (not recorded which). The V and J genes are TRBV12-3 or TRBV12-4 and TRBJ1-2; D is undetermined. The DNA for the CDR3 is TGTGCCAGCACCTCTGGCGGCTATTATGGCTACACCTTC. As protein: CASTSGGYYGYTF.